This paragraph covers one T cell receptor beta chain sequence. Its antigen is unidentified. The data were obtained in a study of T-cell memory formation after mild COVID-19. TCRdb re-called the 5' RACE reads through MiXCR, storing one row per CDR3 protein. The sample yields about 440,000 distinct CDR3 sequences, around 20% seen once. CDR3 length equals 16 residues. The germline CDR1 and CDR2 sequences are KGHSH and LQKENI. V was cut by 1 base and J by 5 bases, with 12 bases left in between. Findings of the study overall: While clones contracting from day 15 to 85 were balanced between CD4 and CD8, later expanders leaned CD4+.

This chain connects TRBV18 to TRBJ1-6; D uncertain. Specimen: PBMCs or a T cell subset sorted from them (not recorded which). The sequence was collected from an adult woman who had mild COVID-19 (a few samples of this study predate the infection). Cell type and time point are not known. The CDR3 sequence is CASSPLGSTNNSPLHF. The CDR3 DNA sequence: TGTGCCAGCTCACCACTCGGCAGTACAAATAATTCACCCCTCCACTTT.